Each of the 10 T cell receptor beta chains below was sequenced from the same sample in a study of long-term antiretroviral therapy in people with HIV. Samples were assayed with immunoSEQ v3.0 at survey level. Sequenced by immunoSEQ multiplex PCR; TCRdb stores in-frame clones only, minus some. In the table there are around 12,000 clones, about nine tenths of which are singletons. The material was unsorted PBMCs, obtained 2.1 years after starting antiretroviral therapy. The receptors come from a woman aged 35 to 49 with HIV.

This chain connects TRBV11-3 to TRBJ1-1; D remains ambiguous. The germline V gene has CDR1 SGHNT and CDR2 YENEEA. This CDR3 has 13 residues. V was cut by 3 bases and J by 1 base, with 6 bases left in between. The CDR3 DNA follows: TGTGCCAGCAGCTTCAGAGAGAACACTGAAGCTTTCTTT. Encoded protein: CASSFRENTEAFF.

In this sample, this clone turned up a few times. V usage is TRBV6-6 and J usage is TRBJ1-1; D uncertain. Trimming cost V 6 bases and J 1 base, with 12 bases left between them. CDR1 and CDR2 from the germline V gene are MNHNY and SVGAGI (reference sequence). This CDR3 spans 14 amino acids. CDR3 residues: CASSSSEPNTEAFF. The CDR3 DNA sequence: TGTGCCAGCAGCTCCAGTGAACCGAACACTGAAGCTTTCTTT.

The V gene is TRBV6-4, the J gene TRBJ2-7; 12 positions agree with TRBD2. This CDR3 is 15 amino acids long. J gave up 3 bases and V 5 bases, and 5 bases lay outside the gene matches. Germline V gives CDR1 MRHNA, CDR2 SNTAGT. CDR3 nucleotides: TGTGCCAGCAGTCTTCGGACTAGCGGGAACTACGAGCAGTACTTC. It is translated as CASSLRTSGNYEQYF.

The CDR3 loop reads CASSLYTGELFF. CDR3 nucleotides: TGTGCCAGCAGCTTATACACCGGGGAGCTGTTTTTT. V usage is TRBV7-2 and J usage is TRBJ2-2; D not certain. V lost 2 bases to trimming and J lost 3 bases, with 1 base between them. CDR1 is SGHTA and CDR2 is FQGNSA in the germline V gene. This CDR3 has 12 residues.

This rearrangement joins TRBV5-4 to TRBJ2-2, with 8 bases aligning to TRBD1. The germline V gene has CDR1 SGHNT and CDR2 YYREEE (reference sequence). The V and J ends lost 6 bases and 6 bases, in that order; junction bases with no gene match: 10. The CDR3 runs 15 residues. The CDR3 loop is CASTQGARGAGELFF. CDR3 bases: TGTGCCAGCACCCAGGGGGCACGCGGGGCCGGGGAGCTGTTTTTT.

Here the CDR3 DNA reads TGTGCCAGCAGCCCCGGGACTAGCGGGGTGGGAGATACGCAGTATTTT. Translated: CASSPGTSGVGDTQYF. The V call is TRBV11-3, the J call TRBJ2-3; 13 positions match TRBD2. Trimming took 5 bases from V and 5 from J; bases not matched to a gene: 7. Germline CDR1 is SGHNT and CDR2 is YENEEA. The CDR3 extends over 16 amino acids.

In this sample, this clone turned up once. This chain connects TRBV7-9 to TRBJ1-1; D gene ambiguous. The V and J ends lost 5 bases and 0 bases respectively, with 10 bases between them. The CDR3 is 14 residues long. Per germline, CDR1 SEHNR and CDR2 FQNEAQ (reference sequence). The CDR3 loop is CASSPQALNTEAFF. CDR3 DNA: TGTGCCAGCAGCCCCCAGGCCCTGAACACTGAAGCTTTCTTT.

This clone showed up just once. V and J are TRBV7-9 and TRBJ1-1, with no clear D. Per the germline V gene, CDR1 is SEHNR and CDR2 is FQNEAQ (reference sequence). The CDR3 has 15 amino acids. Trimming cost V 6 bases and J 1 base, with 15 bases left between them. The CDR3 loop reads CASSFFSLGNTEAFF. CDR3 coding DNA: TGTGCCAGCAGTTTCTTCAGCCTGGGGAACACTGAAGCTTTCTTT.

A few counts support this clone. This chain connects TRBV6-5 to TRBJ1-1; 8 nucleotides line up with TRBD1. This CDR3 region has 15 residues. CDR1 MNHEY and CDR2 SVGAGI come from the germline V gene. V shed 6 bases, J shed 1 base, and the junction held 7 bases outside the gene matches. This CDR3 is CASRAQDRENTEAFF. The CDR3 DNA reads TGTGCCAGCAGGGCCCAGGACAGGGAGAACACTGAAGCTTTCTTT.

The rearrangement links TRBV7-2 to TRBJ1-1, with D maybe TRBD1 (6 bases). The CDR3 totals 14 residues. The V gene lost 1 base and the J gene lost 7 bases, with 13 bases spanning the gap. Per the germline V gene, CDR1 is SGHTA and CDR2 is FQGNSA. Here the CDR3 DNA reads TGTGCCAGCAGCTTAGGTGGGACAAGTCGTGAAGCTTTCTTT. Translated, it gives CASSLGGTSREAFF.